A selection of T cell receptor beta chains follows, all from one sample in a study of blood T cell repertoires in COVID-19. Repertoires were generated with immunoSEQ multiplex PCR, while TCRdb's copy carries only in-frame clones and drops some. The repertoire holds 100,000 to 110,000 clones, with around four fifths as singletons. The sample consisted of peripheral blood. These receptors all come from a man between 70 and 80 years old with active or convalescent COVID-19. The CDR3 runs from the conserved cysteine through the conserved F or W. The order of the fields is CDR3 protein, CDR3 DNA, clone size, J gene, D gene, CDR3 length, V gene. A D gene is named only where the DNA matches it firmly. Size tells how often a clone was seen (once, few, many) or the class of an expanded clone, and some rows leave it out.

CDR3: CASSYPLALEQYF
DNA: TGTGCCAGCAGCTACCCTCTAGCTCTCGAGCAGTACTTC
size: .
J: TRBJ2-7
D: .
length: 13
V: TRBV12-3/TRBV12-4

CDR3: CAWSVLNRNQPQHF
DNA: TGTGCCTGGAGTGTACTTAACAGGAATCAGCCCCAGCATTTT
size: few
J: TRBJ1-5
D: .
length: 14
V: TRBV30

CDR3: CASSLLRGALQYF
DNA: TGTGCCAGCAGTTTACTCAGGGGGGCCCTGCAGTATTTT
size: .
J: TRBJ2-3
D: .
length: 13
V: TRBV28

CDR3: CASGGLAGGIYNEQFF
DNA: TGCGCCAGCGGGGGACTAGCGGGAGGAATCTACAATGAGCAGTTCTTC
size: .
J: TRBJ2-1
D: TRBD2
length: 16
V: TRBV23-1

CDR3: CASSDSVGADEQYF
DNA: TGCGCCAGCAGCGATAGCGTGGGGGCTGACGAGCAGTACTTC
size: .
J: TRBJ2-7
D: .
length: 14
V: TRBV5-1

CDR3: CASSLAGGDDALYYGYTF
DNA: TGCGCCAGCAGCTTGGCCGGAGGGGACGATGCGCTTTACTATGGCTACACCTTC
size: .
J: TRBJ1-2
D: .
length: 18
V: TRBV5-1

CDR3: CASSTTANTEAFF
DNA: TGTGCCAGCAGCACAACAGCTAACACTGAAGCTTTCTTT
size: .
J: TRBJ1-1
D: .
length: 13
V: TRBV12-3/TRBV12-4

CDR3: CASSITGNTEAFF
DNA: TGTGCCAGCAGCATAACAGGGAACACTGAAGCTTTCTTT
size: .
J: TRBJ1-1
D: .
length: 13
V: TRBV7-9

CDR3: CSVGLAGAYEQYF
DNA: TGCAGCGTCGGACTAGCGGGGGCCTACGAGCAGTACTTC
size: .
J: TRBJ2-7
D: TRBD2
length: 13
V: TRBV29-1

CDR3: CASSVRLAGSSYNSPLHF
DNA: TGTGCCAGCAGTGTTCGTCTGGCAGGCAGCTCCTATAATTCACCCCTCCACTTT
size: .
J: TRBJ1-6
D: .
length: 18
V: TRBV6-1

CDR3: CASSLQDRGDTQYF
DNA: TGTGCCAGCAGTCTCCAGGACAGGGGAGATACGCAGTATTTT
size: .
J: TRBJ2-3
D: TRBD1
length: 14
V: TRBV28

CDR3: CASSQSLGTGVASGNTIYF
DNA: TGCGCCAGCAGCCAATCCCTCGGGACAGGGGTCGCCTCTGGAAACACCATATATTTT
size: .
J: TRBJ1-3
D: TRBD1
length: 19
V: TRBV4-3

CDR3: CASSFGTGFTYEQYF
DNA: TGCGCCAGCAGCTTCGGGACAGGGTTTACCTACGAGCAGTACTTC
size: .
J: TRBJ2-7
D: TRBD1
length: 15
V: TRBV5-1

CDR3: CASSLDRGRGYGYTF
DNA: TGTGCCAGCAGCCTCGACAGGGGGCGAGGCTATGGCTACACCTTC
size: .
J: TRBJ1-2
D: TRBD1
length: 15
V: TRBV4-2

CDR3: CASSYRRGYEQYF
DNA: TGTGCCAGCAGCTACAGGAGGGGCTACGAGCAGTACTTC
size: few
J: TRBJ2-7
D: .
length: 13
V: TRBV27

CDR3: CASSLAPGSGYTF
DNA: TGTGCCAGCAGCTTAGCACCAGGGTCTGGCTACACCTTC
size: .
J: TRBJ1-2
D: .
length: 13
V: TRBV7-2